The T cell receptor (beta chain) under discussion was sequenced for a study of OX40 agonist ivuxolimab in advanced cancers. For the study at large: Head and neck, renal cell, melanoma or hepatocellular carcinoma were the cancers that dose-escalation patients had. Eligibility admitted prior anti-PD-1, anti-PD-L1 or anti-CTLA-4 therapy; about 42% had some.

Germline V lookup: CDR1 LNHDA, CDR2 SQIVND (reference sequence). V was cut by 5 bases and J by 5 bases, with 19 bases left in between. CDR3 length: 16 residues. This clone was found a few times. Libraries were prepared by immunoSEQ multiplex PCR; TCRdb keeps only in-frame clonotypes and omits some of them. Of more than 45,000 clones in the sample, about 83% were seen once. The input for sequencing was CD4+ or CD8+ T cells sorted from blood, taken in a trial of the OX40 agonist ivuxolimab. The chain recombines TRBV19 with TRBJ1-5, with D possibly matching TRBD1 (6 bases). The receptor's source is an adult with an advanced solid tumor such as melanoma, head and neck, liver or kidney cancer. The CDR3 is CASSQREGGVHQPQHF. In nucleotides, the CDR3 is TGTGCCAGTAGTCAAAGGGAGGGGGGCGTCCATCAGCCCCAGCATTTT.